This T cell receptor beta chain was profiled in a study of OX40 agonist ivuxolimab in advanced cancers. As for the study more broadly: Ivuxolimab was a fully human IgG2 agonistic monoclonal antibody targeting the costimulatory receptor OX40 (CD134). Intravenous ivuxolimab was administered to patients every 2 weeks at six dose levels: 0.01, 0.1, 0.3, 1.5, 3 and 10 mg/kg. Of the approximately 54 dose-escalation patients, hepatocellular carcinoma was present in approximately 20, melanoma in around 15, renal cell carcinoma in 9 and head and neck cancer in 9. A male proportion of approximately 83% and a mean age of around 60 years, ranging from about 20 to 79, were recorded for the dose-escalation cohort. Prior anti-PD-1, anti-PD-L1 or anti-CTLA-4 therapy was permitted, and checkpoint inhibitors had been received by about 37% of dose-escalation patients. Partial responses occurred in three dose-escalation patients: two with cutaneous melanoma and one with hepatocellular carcinoma. The point of sequencing TCRbeta in the periphery was to test whether ivuxolimab changed TCR sequence diversity and drove clonal T-cell expansion. The paper covers the monotherapy dose-escalation part of the phase I ivuxolimab trial, which included N ≈ 52 patients. The research as a whole found: At doses of 0.1 to 3.0 mg/kg, clonal expansion of both CD4+ and CD8+ blood T cells was observed from baseline to week 6. Partial responders in the 0.1-3.0 mg/kg groups had among the lowest normalized peripheral clonal expansion, especially among CD8+ T cells. After ivuxolimab, expanded clones were on average more numerous among CD8+ T cells than among CD4+ T cells. The antigen specificity of the clonally expanded peripheral T cells was not determined. Low levels of normalized T-cell clonal expansion were also seen in some patients who did not respond.

Genomic DNA was isolated from the sorted cells so that the TCRbeta CDR3 region could be sequenced. TCRbeta CDR3 regions were sequenced using the immunoSEQ Assay. The table was pulled from immuneACCESS by TCRdb, which kept in-frame rearrangements only. Such tables lose some clones; where checked, under half of the loss comes from unresolved V genes, and the rest has no known cause. Counted in this sample were 80,000 or so clones; 80% to 95% of them appeared once. The ten largest clones capture roughly 0.6% of the sample. Patients with autoimmune disease history or receiving systemic immunosuppression were excluded from the trial. Peripheral blood for TCR sequencing was collected from all dose cohorts at baseline, on cycle 4 day 1, and on cycle 7 day 1. Samples came from an open-label, multicenter, first-in-human phase I dose-escalation trial of ivuxolimab. Adults with locally advanced or metastatic melanoma, renal cell, hepatocellular, or head and neck squamous cell carcinoma were enrolled in the trial. Before TCR sequencing, CD4+ T cells and CD8+ T cells were sorted from peripheral blood as separate populations.

A remark on this clone: Its antigen has not been determined. Base qualities are not provided; no much larger clone lies one nucleotide away.

The germline V and J ends show losses of 0 bases and 7 bases respectively, and no gene match explains 3 bases of the junction. The CDR3 numbers 15 residues from cysteine through phenylalanine. The DNA shown is the 45-base CDR3, in frame from base 1. The germline V gene provides CDR1 SGHRS and CDR2 YFSETQ. The sequence derives from an adult with an advanced solid tumor such as melanoma, head and neck, liver or kidney cancer. This specimen consisted of CD4+ or CD8+ T cells sorted from blood, obtained in a trial of the OX40 agonist ivuxolimab. The V gene is TRBV5-1 and the J gene is TRBJ1-4, and TRBD1 aligns with 10 junction nucleotides. The CDR3 protein: CASSLAGTGVEKLFF. At the DNA level, the sequence is TGCGCCAGCAGCTTGGCCGGGACAGGGGTTGAAAAACTGTTTTTT.